Listed below are T cell receptor beta chains from one sample, sequenced in a study of cytomegalovirus exposure and HLA in healthy donors. Assay: immunoSEQ multiplex PCR; the TCRdb copy retains only in-frame clones and omits some. The sample includes around 140,000 clones, roughly 70% of them seen just once. Material for sequencing was PBMCs. Receptors originate from a man over 45 in good health and CMV-seropositive. Each CDR3 is given with its conserved first and last residue. Each record gives: V gene, CDR3 protein.

v_gene: TRBV9; CDR3aa: CASSVEKLPTDTQYF
v_gene: TRBV4-3; CDR3aa: CASSQAATASYNEQFF
v_gene: TRBV7-2; CDR3aa: CASSLVGAPRELFF
v_gene: TRBV28; CDR3aa: CASSSSTGGKRPQHF
v_gene: TRBV5-8; CDR3aa: CASSSGQVTGELFF
v_gene: TRBV21-1; CDR3aa: CASSRPGAHEQFF
v_gene: TRBV5-8; CDR3aa: CASSLIGTDTQYF
v_gene: TRBV6-1; CDR3aa: CATFSRTEAFF
v_gene: TRBV25-1; CDR3aa: CASSEGGQGGNTIYF
v_gene: TRBV15; CDR3aa: CATSRDRDGGASEQFF
v_gene: TRBV5-1; CDR3aa: CASSLEEGASEAFF
v_gene: TRBV6-1; CDR3aa: CASRPVSRETQYF
v_gene: TRBV5-1; CDR3aa: CASSPQGGVTYEQYF
v_gene: TRBV13; CDR3aa: CASRRTGGYEQYF
v_gene: TRBV28; CDR3aa: CASSQGTGDLYGTEAFF
v_gene: TRBV2; CDR3aa: CASTYSGGVQETQYF
v_gene: TRBV28; CDR3aa: CASSSFSGRADNEQFF
v_gene: TRBV4-3; CDR3aa: CASSQGASYEQYF
v_gene: TRBV6-5; CDR3aa: CASSRDRGGNEQFF
v_gene: TRBV15; CDR3aa: CATSSQPTGSSYNEQFF
v_gene: TRBV27; CDR3aa: CASSRLRAYEQYF
v_gene: TRBV25-1; CDR3aa: CASSDHRADTEAFF
v_gene: TRBV7-3; CDR3aa: CASSLNNGELFF
v_gene: TRBV14; CDR3aa: CASSQYGGNYGYTF
v_gene: TRBV19; CDR3aa: CASSPFETGELFF
v_gene: TRBV6-5; CDR3aa: CASSSTGTVLSGELFF
v_gene: TRBV29-1; CDR3aa: CSVTWGQYGYTF
v_gene: TRBV28; CDR3aa: CASSLRGSHGYTF
v_gene: TRBV5-1; CDR3aa: CASSFSGGLSYEQYF
v_gene: TRBV4-2; CDR3aa: CASSRGQDYEQYF
v_gene: TRBV7-3; CDR3aa: CASSLKAAETGTYNEQFF
v_gene: TRBV6-5; CDR3aa: CASSRSGSVGDTQYF
v_gene: TRBV11-2; CDR3aa: CASSLATDKSYTF
v_gene: TRBV15; CDR3aa: CATGDSDSIGYTF
v_gene: TRBV29-1; CDR3aa: CSVAPQGKTDYTF
v_gene: TRBV10-3; CDR3aa: CAISEGDRAGELFF